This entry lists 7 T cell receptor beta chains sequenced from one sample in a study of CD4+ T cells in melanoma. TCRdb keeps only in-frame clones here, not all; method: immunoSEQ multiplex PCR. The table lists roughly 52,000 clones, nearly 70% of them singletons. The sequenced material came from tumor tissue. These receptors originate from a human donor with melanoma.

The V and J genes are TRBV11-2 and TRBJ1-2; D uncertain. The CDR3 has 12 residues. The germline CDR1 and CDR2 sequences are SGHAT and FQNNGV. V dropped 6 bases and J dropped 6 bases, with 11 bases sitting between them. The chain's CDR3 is CASSSPRDGYTF. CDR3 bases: TGTGCCAGCAGTTCCCCGAGGGATGGCTACACCTTC. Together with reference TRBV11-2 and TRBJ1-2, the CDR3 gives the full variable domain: EAGVAQSPRYKIIEKRQSVAFWCNPISGHATLYWYQQILGQGPKLLIQFQNNGVVDDSQLPKDRFSAERLKGVDSTLKIQPAKLEDSAVYLCASSSPRDGYTFGSGTRLTVV.

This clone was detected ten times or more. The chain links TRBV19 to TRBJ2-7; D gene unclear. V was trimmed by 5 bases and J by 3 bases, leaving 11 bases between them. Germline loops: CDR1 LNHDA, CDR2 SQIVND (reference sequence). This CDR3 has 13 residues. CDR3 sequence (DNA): TGTGCCAGTAGTCCCGGTGGCAGCTACGAGCAGTACTTC. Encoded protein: CASSPGGSYEQYF.

The CDR3 DNA sequence: TGCGCCAGCAGCCAAGATTTCAACCAGCAGTACTTC. This codes for CASSQDFNQQYF. The chain links TRBV4-1 to TRBJ2-7; no firm D call. This CDR3 has 12 residues. Per germline, CDR1 MGHRA and CDR2 YSYEKL. Deletions cut 0 bases from V and 8 bases from J, with 8 bases between.

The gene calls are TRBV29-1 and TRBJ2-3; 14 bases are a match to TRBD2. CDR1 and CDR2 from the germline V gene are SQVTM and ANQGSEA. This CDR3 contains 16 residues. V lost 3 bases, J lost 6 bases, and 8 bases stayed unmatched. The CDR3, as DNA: TGCAGCGTTGACTGGACTAGCGGGGGGTCAACCGATACGCAGTATTTT. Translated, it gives CSVDWTSGGSTDTQYF.

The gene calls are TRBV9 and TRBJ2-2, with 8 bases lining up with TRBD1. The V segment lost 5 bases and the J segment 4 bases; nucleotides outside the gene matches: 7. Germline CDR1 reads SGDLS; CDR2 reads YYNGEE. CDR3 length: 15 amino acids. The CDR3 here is CASRGGTGSTGELFF. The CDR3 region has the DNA TGTGCCAGCAGAGGGGGGACAGGCAGCACCGGGGAGCTGTTTTTT.

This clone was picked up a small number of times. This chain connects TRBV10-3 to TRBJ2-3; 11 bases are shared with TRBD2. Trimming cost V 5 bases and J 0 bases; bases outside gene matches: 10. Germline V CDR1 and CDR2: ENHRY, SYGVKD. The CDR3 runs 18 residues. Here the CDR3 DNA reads TGTGCCATCAGTAATCTAGCGGGGGGCGCCTCTAGCACAGATACGCAGTATTTT. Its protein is CAISNLAGGASSTDTQYF.

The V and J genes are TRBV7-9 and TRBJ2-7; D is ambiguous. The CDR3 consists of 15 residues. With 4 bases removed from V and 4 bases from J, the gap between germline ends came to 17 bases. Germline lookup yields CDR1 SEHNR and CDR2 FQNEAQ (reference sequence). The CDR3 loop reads CASSSEVRGPYEQYF. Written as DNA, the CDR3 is TGTGCCAGCAGCTCGGAAGTTCGTGGTCCGTACGAGCAGTACTTC.